What follows is one TCR beta chain and its context. Some clones are missing from TCRdb's copy, which holds only in-frame ones; the method was immunoSEQ multiplex PCR. Of 190,000 or so clones in the sample, 85% are singletons; the top ten hold approximately 18%. This sample is drawn from a study of blood T cell repertoires in COVID-19. The CDR3 contains 15 residues. The germline CDR1 and CDR2 sequences are SGHTA and FQGTGA. After removal of 6 bases from V and 5 bases from J, the junction contained 11 bases not matched to a gene. The gene calls are TRBV7-3 and TRBJ1-2; 8 bases map to TRBD1. The specimen sequenced was PBMCs or T cells enriched from blood (not recorded which). The sequence was obtained from a man in his forties who had recovered from COVID-19. The CDR3 region is CASSIAGGVEYGYTF. The CDR3 nucleotides read TGTGCCAGCAGTATTGCAGGGGGCGTCGAATATGGCTACACCTTC.